Below, one T cell receptor (beta chain) is given with its context. The entry originates in a study of T-cell reconstitution after alpha-beta-depleted transplantation in children. The junction had 7 bases not matched to a gene; V was cut back by 5 bases and J by 4 bases. This CDR3 spans 15 amino acids. Per germline, CDR1 SEHNR and CDR2 FQNEAQ (reference sequence). The TCRbeta library incorporated unique molecular identifiers. TCRdb independently ran MiXCR on the PCR reads; one entry per CDR3 protein. The profile shows 500,000 or so distinct CDR3 sequences, 11% of them singletons. V is TRBV7-9 and J is TRBJ1-4; 7 nucleotides align to TRBD1. The receptor was isolated from a female patient younger than 10 who had a stem cell transplant for aplastic anemia, so the T cells may come from the graft donor. The sample in question was PBMCs, mostly from graft donor cells, obtained 180 days after TCRalphabeta/CD19-depleted stem cell transplant. The CDR3 DNA sequence: TGTGCCAGCAGCGGACCAGGGGGGATTAATGAAAAACTGTTTTTT. It yields the protein CASSGPGGINEKLFF.